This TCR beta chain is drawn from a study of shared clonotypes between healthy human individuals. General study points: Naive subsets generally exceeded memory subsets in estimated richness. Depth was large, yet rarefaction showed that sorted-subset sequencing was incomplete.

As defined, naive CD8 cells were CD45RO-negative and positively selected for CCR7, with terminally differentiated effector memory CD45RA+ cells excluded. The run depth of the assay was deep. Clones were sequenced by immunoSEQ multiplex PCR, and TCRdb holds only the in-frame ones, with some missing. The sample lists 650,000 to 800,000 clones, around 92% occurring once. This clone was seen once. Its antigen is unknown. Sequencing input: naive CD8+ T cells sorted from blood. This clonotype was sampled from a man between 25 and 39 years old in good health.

The CDR3 nucleotides are TGTGCCAGCAGCTTAGAGCTAGCGGGAGGGCCGGATACGCAGTATTTT. Residues: CASSLELAGGPDTQYF. V usage is TRBV11-2 and J usage is TRBJ2-3, with 12 bases fitting TRBD2. The CDR3 extends over 16 amino acids. The V gene's germline CDR1 is SGHAT and CDR2 FQNNGV. With 0 bases clipped from V and 6 bases from J, the junction kept 4 bases outside the gene matches.